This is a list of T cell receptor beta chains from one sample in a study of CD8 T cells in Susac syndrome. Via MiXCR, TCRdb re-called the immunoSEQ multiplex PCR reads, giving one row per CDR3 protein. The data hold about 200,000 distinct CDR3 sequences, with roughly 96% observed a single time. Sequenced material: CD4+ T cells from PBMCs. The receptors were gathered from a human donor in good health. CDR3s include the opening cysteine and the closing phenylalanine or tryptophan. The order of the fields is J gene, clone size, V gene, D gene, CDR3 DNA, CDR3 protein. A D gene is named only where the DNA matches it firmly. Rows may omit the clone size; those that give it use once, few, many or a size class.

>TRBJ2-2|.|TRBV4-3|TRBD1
TGCGCCAGCAGCCAACAGTCAGGGGGCTCCGGGGAGCTGTTTTTT
CASSQQSGGSGELFF
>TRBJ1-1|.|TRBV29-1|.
TGCAGCGTAGGACGGGATGCCACGAACACTGAAGCTTTCTTT
CSVGRDATNTEAFF
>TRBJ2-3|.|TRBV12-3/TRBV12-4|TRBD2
TGTGCCAGCAGTTCGGGACTAGCGGTTTACACAGATACGCAGTATTTT
CASSSGLAVYTDTQYF
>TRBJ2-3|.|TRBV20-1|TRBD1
TGCAGGCTGGACAGGGGGAGTACGCAGTATTTT
CRLDRGSTQYF
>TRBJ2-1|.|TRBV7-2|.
TGTGCCAGCAGCCACACCTGGTCCGAGCAGTTCTTC
CASSHTWSEQFF
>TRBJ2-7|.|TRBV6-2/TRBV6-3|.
TGTGCCAGCAGTTACCCCGTTGGCGGCCATCCTCTTCCCTACGAGCAGTACTTC
CASSYPVGGHPLPYEQYF
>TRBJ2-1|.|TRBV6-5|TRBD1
TGTGCCAGCAGTGCGACAGGGGGCCGGTACAATGAGCAGTTCTTC
CASSATGGRYNEQFF
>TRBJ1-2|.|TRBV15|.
TGTGCCACCAGCAGAGATGTAGCTAACTATGGCTACACCTTC
CATSRDVANYGYTF
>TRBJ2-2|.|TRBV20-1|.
TGCAGTGCTGGCAGGGTGGACACCGGGGAGCTGTTTTTT
CSAGRVDTGELFF
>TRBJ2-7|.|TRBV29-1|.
TGCAGCGTTGAGGTGCGGTTGGCGGGCGAGCAGTACTTC
CSVEVRLAGEQYF
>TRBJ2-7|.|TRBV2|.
TGTGCCAGCAGAGCACAGATCTACGAGCAGTACTTC
CASRAQIYEQYF
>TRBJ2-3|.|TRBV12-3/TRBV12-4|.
TGTGCCAGCGCGGAAAGCACAGATACGCAGTATTTT
CASAESTDTQYF
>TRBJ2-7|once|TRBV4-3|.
TGCGCCAGCAGCTTCCGGACTGCTTCCTACGAGCAGTACTTC
CASSFRTASYEQYF
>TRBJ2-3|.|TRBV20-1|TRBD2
TGCAGTGCTCCCCTAGCGGGAGCGCAGTATTTT
CSAPLAGAQYF
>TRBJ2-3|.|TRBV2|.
TGTGCCAGCAGAAGGAGACGATCTAGCACAGATACGCAGTATTTT
CASRRRRSSTDTQYF
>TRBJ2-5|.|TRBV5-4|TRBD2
TGTGCCAGCAGCGCCCAGGTCAGCGGGACGAAGGAGACCCAGTACTTC
CASSAQVSGTKETQYF
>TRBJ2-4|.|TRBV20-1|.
TGCAGTGCTAGAGATCCGCGACTAGCCAAAAACATTCAGTACTTC
CSARDPRLAKNIQYF
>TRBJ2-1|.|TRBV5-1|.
TGCGCCAGCAGCTTGGACAGTGCCTACAATGAGCAGTTCTTC
CASSLDSAYNEQFF
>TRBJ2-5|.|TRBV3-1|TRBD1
TGTGCCACGGATGACAGGGTATTTGGGACCCAGTACTTC
CATDDRVFGTQYF
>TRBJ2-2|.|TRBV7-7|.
TGTGCTAGCAGTCGTCAGGTCGGTGACACCGGGGAGCTGTTTTTT
CASSRQVGDTGELFF
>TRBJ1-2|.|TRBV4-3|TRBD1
TGCGCCAGCAGCCGGGACAGCAGGAACTATGGCTACACCTTC
CASSRDSRNYGYTF
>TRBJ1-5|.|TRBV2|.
TGTGCCAGCAGGGGCCCAAGGGCAATTAGCAATCAGCCCCAGCATTTT
CASRGPRAISNQPQHF
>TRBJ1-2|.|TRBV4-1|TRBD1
TGCGCCAGCAGCCGAGAGACAGGGTCTGGCTACACCTTC
CASSRETGSGYTF
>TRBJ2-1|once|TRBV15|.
TGTGCCACCAGCAGAGATCCCTCGGGGTTGGCCTACAATGAGCAGTTCTTC
CATSRDPSGLAYNEQFF
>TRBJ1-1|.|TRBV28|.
TGTGCCAGCAGTCCACGGCAGGGGAAGATCCCTGAAGCTTTCTTT
CASSPRQGKIPEAFF
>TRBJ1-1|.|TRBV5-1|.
TGCGCCAGCAGCTTGGTTGCCCAGGGAACGAACACTGAAGCTTTCTTT
CASSLVAQGTNTEAFF
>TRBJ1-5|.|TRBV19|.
TGTGCCAGTACCCTAGGAGACTTGAATCAGCCCCAGCATTTT
CASTLGDLNQPQHF
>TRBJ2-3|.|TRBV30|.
TGTGCCTCGGCCCTGGGAGATACGCAGTATTTT
CASALGDTQYF
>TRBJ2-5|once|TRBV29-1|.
TGCAGCGCACCCCACCTCGAGACCCAGTACTTC
CSAPHLETQYF
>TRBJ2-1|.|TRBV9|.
TGTGCCAGCAGCCCAAGACTGGGGGCCACGGATGAGCAGTTCTTC
CASSPRLGATDEQFF
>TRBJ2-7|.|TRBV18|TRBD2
TGTGCCAGCTCACCACGGGGGGGCTACGAGCAGTACTTC
CASSPRGGYEQYF
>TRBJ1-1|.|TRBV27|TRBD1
TGTGCCAGCAGCTTAGGGGGCCCAGGAGGTGACACTGAAGCTTTCTTT
CASSLGGPGGDTEAFF
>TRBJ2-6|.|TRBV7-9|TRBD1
TGTGCCAGCAGCGACAGGGCTTCTGGGGCCAACGTCCTGACTTTC
CASSDRASGANVLTF
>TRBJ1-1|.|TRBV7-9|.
TGTGCCAGCAGCTTAGGAAGGCTGGGGAACACTGAAGCTTTCTTT
CASSLGRLGNTEAFF
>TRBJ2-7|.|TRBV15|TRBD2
TGTGCCACCAGCAGAGATCCAGGACTAGCCTTCAGCTTC
CATSRDPGLAFSF
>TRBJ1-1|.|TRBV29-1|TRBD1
TGCAGCGTTGGCACAGGGGGGAACACTGAAGCTTTCTTT
CSVGTGGNTEAFF
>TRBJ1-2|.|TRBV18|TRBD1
TGTGCCAGCTCAATAACGGGACAGGATCAAACGGGGGGCTACACCTTC
CASSITGQDQTGGYTF
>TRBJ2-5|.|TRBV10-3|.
TGTGCCATCCGGGACTTCGCCGGGGAAGAGACCCAGTACTTC
CAIRDFAGEETQYF
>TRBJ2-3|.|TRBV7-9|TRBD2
TGTGCCAGCAGCTTTTCGGCGGGGGGGACGGATACGCAGTATTTT
CASSFSAGGTDTQYF
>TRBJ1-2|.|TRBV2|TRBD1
TGTGCCAGCACCAAGATGACAGGGGACTATGGCTACACCTTC
CASTKMTGDYGYTF
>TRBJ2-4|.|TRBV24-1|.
TGTGCCACCCACGGAGGGAGGTGCATTCAGTACTTC
CATHGGRCIQYF
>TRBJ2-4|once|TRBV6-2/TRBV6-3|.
TGTGCCGGCAAGGATTTAGCCAAAAACATTCAGTACTTC
CAGKDLAKNIQYF
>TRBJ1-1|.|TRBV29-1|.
TGCAGCGTGGGGCCCGGACGAGAAGCTTTCTTT
CSVGPGREAFF
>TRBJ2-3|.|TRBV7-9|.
TGTGCCAGCAGCCCAGAGGGGGGAGTCCCCACAGATACGCAGTATTTT
CASSPEGGVPTDTQYF
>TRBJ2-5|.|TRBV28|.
TGTGCCAGCAGTTTAGGACCGTGGAGAGAGACCCAGTACTTC
CASSLGPWRETQYF
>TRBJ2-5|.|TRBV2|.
TGTGCCAGCGGGCTTGAGAGGGAGCAAGAGACCCAGTACTTC
CASGLEREQETQYF
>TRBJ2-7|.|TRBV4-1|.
TGCGCCAGCAGCCAAGATCGGCCAGACATTTACGAGCAGTACTTC
CASSQDRPDIYEQYF
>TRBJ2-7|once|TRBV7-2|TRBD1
TGTGCCAGCAGCGGAGGGGACAGGCGCTACGAGCAGTACTTC
CASSGGDRRYEQYF